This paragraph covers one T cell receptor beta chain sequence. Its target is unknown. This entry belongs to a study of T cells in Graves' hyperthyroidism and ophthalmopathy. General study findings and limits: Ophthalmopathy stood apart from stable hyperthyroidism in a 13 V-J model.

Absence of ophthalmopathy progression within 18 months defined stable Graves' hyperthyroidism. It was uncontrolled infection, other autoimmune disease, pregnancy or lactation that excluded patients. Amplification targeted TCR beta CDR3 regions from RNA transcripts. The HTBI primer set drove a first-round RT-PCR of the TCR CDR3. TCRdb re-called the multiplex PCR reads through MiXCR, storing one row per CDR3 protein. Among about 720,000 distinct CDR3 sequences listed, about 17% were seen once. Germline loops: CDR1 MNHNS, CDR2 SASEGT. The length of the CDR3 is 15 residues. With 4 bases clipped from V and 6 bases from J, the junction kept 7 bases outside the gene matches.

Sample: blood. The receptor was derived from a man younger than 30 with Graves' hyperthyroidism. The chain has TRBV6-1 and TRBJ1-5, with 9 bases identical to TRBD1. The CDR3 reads CASSGPGTGTQPQHF. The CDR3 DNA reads TGTGCCAGCAGTGGCCCCGGGACAGGGACTCAGCCCCAGCATTTT.